These 28 T cell receptor beta chains share one sample of origin, sequenced in a study of shared clonotypes between healthy human individuals (dated by TCRdb to the early 2020s). CD8 naive samples consisted of CD45RO-negative cells that were positively selected for CCR7, yielding a CD45RA+CCR7+ population without TemRA cells. Library creation used the immunoSEQ multiplex PCR assay. Drawn from immuneACCESS, this table holds only the in-frame rearrangements with V and J called that TCRdb kept. Clones are partly lost; checked studies trace under half to an unresolved V gene and leave the rest unexplained. The sample table contains more than 2 million clones; only one count was recorded for approximately 94% of them. The ten largest clones capture roughly 1% of the sample. The specimen sequenced was naive CD8+ T cells sorted from blood. The cell subset or site label on this specimen signifies: CD45RA+CCR7+. These receptors were obtained from a man aged 18 to 30 in good health.

The chain couples TRBV5-4 to TRBJ2-1; 14 positions match TRBD2. The CDR3 is made up of 15 amino acids. J gave up 8 bases and V 6 bases, and 7 bases lay outside the gene matches. Germline CDR1 SGHNT, CDR2 YYREEE (reference sequence). The CDR3 protein is CASTPTSGGADEQFF. The CDR3 nucleotides are TGTGCCAGCACCCCGACTAGCGGGGGGGCCGATGAGCAGTTCTTC.

The chain recombines TRBV12-2 with TRBJ2-6; the listed D gene, TRBD1, was not tested against the DNA. TRBV12-2 is a pseudogene. The length of the CDR3 is 20 residues. CDR3 nucleotides: TGTGCAAGTCGCTTAGCGGTCAAGAATAATACAGATTCTGGGGCCAACGTCCTGACTTTC. It translates to CASRLAVKNNTDSGANVLTF.

The rearrangement joins TRBV6-1 to TRBJ2-7, with D maybe TRBD1 (6 bases). Trimming stripped 3 bases from V and 2 bases from J, with 11 bases between. This CDR3 comprises 14 residues. In germline, CDR1 is MNHNS, CDR2 SASEGT. The CDR3 loop reads CASSEWQGPYEQYF. The CDR3 DNA sequence: TGTGCCAGCAGTGAGTGGCAGGGGCCCTACGAGCAGTACTTC.

The rearrangement joins TRBV27 to TRBJ2-3, with 9 bases lining up with TRBD2. The germline gives CDR1 MNHEY, CDR2 SMNVEV (reference sequence). V shed 6 bases and J 3 bases; nucleotides not matched to a gene: 13. The CDR3 spans 17 residues. CDR3 amino acids: CASSFAGGSDPTDTQYF. The CDR3 nucleotides are TGTGCCAGCAGCTTCGCGGGGGGGTCGGACCCGACAGATACGCAGTATTTT.

V is TRBV4-2 and J is TRBJ2-1; 12 bases are shared with TRBD2. Germline V CDR1 and CDR2: LGHNA, YNFKEQ. The CDR3 extends over 17 amino acids. The junction had 11 bases not matched to a gene; V was cut back by 3 bases and J by 8 bases. CDR3 in DNA: TGTGCCAGCAGCCAGGGGATTAGACTAGCGGGGGACGATGAGCAGTTCTTC. It encodes CASSQGIRLAGDDEQFF.

The genes are TRBV2 and TRBJ2-7, with D possibly matching TRBD1 (5 bases). Germline V gene sequence: CDR1 SNHLY, CDR2 FYNNEI. The length of the CDR3 is 16 residues. The V end lost 8 bases, the J end lost 0 bases, and 20 bases lay between the germline ends. Here the CDR3 reads CASDPDYRPASYEQYF. The CDR3 DNA reads TGTGCCAGCGATCCAGATTACAGGCCGGCCTCCTACGAGCAGTACTTC. Complete variable domain (other parts from reference TRBV2 and TRBJ2-7): EPEVTQTPSHQVTQMGQEVILRCVPISNHLYFYWYRQILGQKVEFLVSFYNNEISEKSEIFDDQFSVERPDGSNFTLKIRSTKLEDSAMYFCASDPDYRPASYEQYFGPGTRLTVT.

This CDR3 reads CASSQIGGLGNEQYF. In nucleotides, the CDR3 is TGTGCCAGCAGTCAAATTGGAGGGCTTGGCAACGAGCAGTACTTC. V is TRBV6-5 and J is TRBJ2-7, with a weak D call TRBD2 (6 bases). Trimming cost V 5 bases and J 5 bases, with 19 bases left between them. This CDR3 is built from 15 residues. Germline CDR1 is MNHEY and CDR2 is SVGAGI.

This sequence joins TRBV5-4 and TRBJ2-3, with D hard to call. Trimming shortened V by 4 bases and J by 2 bases, and 8 bases separated the two germline ends. The CDR3 is 13 residues long. Per the germline V gene, CDR1 is SGHNT and CDR2 is YYREEE (reference sequence). This chain's CDR3 is CASSGSDTDTQYF. In nucleotides, the CDR3 is TGTGCCAGCAGCGGGTCTGACACAGATACGCAGTATTTT.

J is TRBJ2-3 and V is TRBV29-1; 7 bases are a match to TRBD2. The germline CDR1 and CDR2 sequences are SQVTM and ANQGSEA. The ends lost 7 bases at V and 0 bases at J; junction bases unmatched: 19. The CDR3 totals 18 residues. The CDR3 coding sequence is TGCAGCGCTCACGAGGAGGGAGGGCGGGCCCCTAGCACAGATACGCAGTATTTT. It codes for CSAHEEGGRAPSTDTQYF.

J is TRBJ2-3 and V is TRBV2; 14 nucleotides agree with TRBD2. This CDR3 has 18 amino acids. The germline gives CDR1 SNHLY, CDR2 FYNNEI. Unmatched junction bases numbered 12, after V lost 10 bases and J lost 0 bases. The CDR3 nucleotides read TGTGCCATCAATCCGGGACTAGCGGGAGTTACGAGCACAGATACGCAGTATTTT. Amino acids: CAINPGLAGVTSTDTQYF.

V usage is TRBV29-1 and J usage is TRBJ2-7; TRBD2 might be the D (6 bases). The V gene's germline CDR1 is SQVTM and CDR2 ANQGSEA. Trimming removed 4 bases from V and 0 bases from J, with 13 bases in between. The CDR3 length is 14 residues. CDR3 in DNA: TGCAGCGTTGTGGGTGAGGGAGGCTCCTACGAGCAGTACTTC. Its protein is CSVVGEGGSYEQYF.

The chain uses TRBV2 and TRBJ2-3; 7 bases fit TRBD2. Germline V gene sequence: CDR1 SNHLY, CDR2 FYNNEI. V lost 3 bases, J lost 0 bases, and 6 bases stayed unmatched. The CDR3 totals 16 residues. Written as DNA, the CDR3 is TGTGCCAGCAGTGAGGGTCCGGGACTAAGCACAGATACGCAGTATTTT. Encoded protein: CASSEGPGLSTDTQYF. Supplemented by reference TRBV2 and TRBJ2-3, the full variable domain reads EPEVTQTPSHQVTQMGQEVILRCVPISNHLYFYWYRQILGQKVEFLVSFYNNEISEKSEIFDDQFSVERPDGSNFTLKIRSTKLEDSAMYFCASSEGPGLSTDTQYFGPGTRLTVL.

The genes are TRBV5-6 and TRBJ2-1; a possible D gene is TRBD2 (6 bases). V was trimmed by 3 bases and J by 1 base, leaving 17 bases between them. Germline CDR1 and CDR2: SGHDT and YYEEEE. CDR3 length: 17 amino acids. The CDR3 coding sequence is TGTGCCAGCAGCTCACAAAGACTAGTTTTATCCTACAATGAGCAGTTCTTC. Residues: CASSSQRLVLSYNEQFF.

The rearrangement links TRBV5-5 to TRBJ2-5; tentatively, D is TRBD1 (5 bases). The CDR3 loop spans 14 amino acids. Looked up from germline, CDR1 is SGHKS and CDR2 is YYEKEE (reference sequence). The germline V and J ends were trimmed by 0 bases and 5 bases, with 11 bases remaining between them. CDR3 in DNA: TGTGCCAGCAGCTTGGCCAGGACAACGGAGACCCAGTACTTC. Translated: CASSLARTTETQYF.

The genes are TRBV7-9 and TRBJ2-1; 14 bases match TRBD2. V was clipped by 4 bases and J by 8 bases; unmatched bases: 7. Germline V gene sequence: CDR1 SEHNR, CDR2 FQNEAQ (reference sequence). The CDR3 runs 16 residues. CDR3 residues: CASSSPTSGGEDEQFF. The DNA of the CDR3 is TGTGCCAGCAGCTCCCCGACTAGCGGGGGGGAGGATGAGCAGTTCTTC.

The chain joins TRBV6-5 to TRBJ1-1; D gene ambiguous. This CDR3 region has 14 residues. Germline CDR1 and CDR2: MNHEY and SVGAGI. V was pared by 2 bases and J by 1 base, with 8 bases between. The CDR3 spells CASSYDGENTEAFF. Written as DNA, the CDR3 is TGTGCCAGCAGTTACGACGGAGAGAACACTGAAGCTTTCTTT.

The chain employs TRBV7-9 and TRBJ2-7; D gene ambiguous. The germline CDR1 and CDR2 sequences are SEHNR and FQNEAQ (reference sequence). This CDR3 has 12 amino acids. V dropped 11 bases and J dropped 1 base, with 12 bases sitting between them. In nucleotides, the CDR3 is TGTGCCTCCGCAGTGCTTTCCTACGAGCAGTACTTC. This sequence encodes CASAVLSYEQYF.

The rearrangement links TRBV2 to TRBJ2-7, with 9 nucleotides matching TRBD1. This CDR3 has 15 residues. Germline V gene data show CDR1 as SNHLY and CDR2 as FYNNEI. V shed 4 bases, J shed 5 bases, and the junction held 9 bases outside the gene matches. The CDR3 sequence: CASSVGQGELHEQYF. The CDR3, as DNA: TGTGCCAGCAGTGTGGGACAGGGAGAGCTTCACGAGCAGTACTTC.

This clone was observed once. The chain is built from TRBV27 and TRBJ2-7; 10 bases agree with TRBD2. V lost 4 bases and J lost 2; bases outside the gene matches: 8. Per the germline V gene, CDR1 is MNHEY and CDR2 is SMNVEV (reference sequence). The CDR3 has 16 amino acids. The CDR3 region is CASSSLRTSGPYEQYF. The CDR3 DNA sequence: TGTGCCAGCAGTTCACTTCGGACTAGCGGTCCCTACGAGCAGTACTTC.

The V and J genes are TRBV9 and TRBJ1-1, with D perhaps matching TRBD1 (6 bases). Trimming cost V 5 bases and J 5 bases, with 16 bases left between them. In germline, CDR1 is SGDLS, CDR2 YYNGEE. CDR3 size: 14 residues. The CDR3 spells CASSEWDKGTEAFF. The CDR3 region has the DNA TGTGCCAGCAGTGAGTGGGACAAAGGGACTGAAGCTTTCTTT. Full variable domain (remainder filled in from reference TRBV9 and TRBJ1-1): DSGVTQTPKHLITATGQRVTLRCSPRSGDLSVYWYQQSLDQGLQFLIQYYNGEERAKGNILERFSAQQFPDLHSELNLSSLELGDSALYFCASSEWDKGTEAFFGQGTRLTVV.

The V call is TRBV6-1, the J call TRBJ1-5; TRBD1 might be the D (5 bases). The CDR3 is 19 residues long. Per germline, CDR1 MNHNS and CDR2 SASEGT. Trimming took off 1 base at V and 2 bases at J, with 21 bases between the two ends. In DNA form, the CDR3 reads TGTGCCAGCAGTGAAGGTGGGGCACTTGGCCGGAATGGCAATCAGCCCCAGCATTTT. Amino acid sequence: CASSEGGALGRNGNQPQHF.

The CDR3 reads CASSLYGSMNTEAFF. Written as DNA, the CDR3 is TGCGCCAGCAGCTTGTACGGGTCGATGAACACTGAAGCTTTCTTT. V usage is TRBV5-1 and J usage is TRBJ1-1; no definite D call. The germline V gene encodes CDR1 SGHRS and CDR2 YFSETQ. V was clipped by 1 base and J by 0 bases, with 10 bases between them. The CDR3 runs 15 residues.

The genes are TRBV4-1 and TRBJ1-2; 8 bases map to TRBD1. With V trimmed by 4 bases and J by 1 base, 5 bases remained unmatched. Germline CDR1 is MGHRA and CDR2 is YSYEKL. This CDR3 is 15 amino acids long. The CDR3 is CASSPTGGGNYGYTF. CDR3 DNA sequence: TGCGCCAGCAGCCCTACAGGGGGAGGTAACTATGGCTACACCTTC.

The chain couples TRBV6-5 to TRBJ2-2; D may be TRBD2 (5 bases). Germline V gene lookup returns CDR1 MNHEY and CDR2 SVGAGI. The CDR3 length is 15 residues. Trimming took 2 bases from V and 5 from J, leaving 12 bases between them. CDR3 in amino acids: CASSYRGFGTGELFF. CDR3 sequence (DNA): TGTGCCAGCAGTTACCGAGGGTTTGGGACCGGGGAGCTGTTTTTT.

V usage is TRBV9 and J usage is TRBJ1-2, with D unclear. V lost 0 bases, J lost 10 bases, and 19 bases lay in between. Per the germline V gene, CDR1 is SGDLS and CDR2 is YYNGEE. This CDR3 is 15 amino acids long. The CDR3 here is CASSVEWSPMDYYTF. The CDR3 nucleotides are TGTGCCAGCAGCGTAGAGTGGTCCCCAATGGATTACTACACCTTC.

CDR3 sequence reads: CASSMARVETQYF. In DNA, the CDR3 is TGTGCCAGTAGTATGGCCCGTGTGGAGACCCAGTACTTC. The chain links TRBV19 to TRBJ2-5, with unresolved D. With 3 bases removed from V and 5 bases from J, the gap between germline ends came to 10 bases. CDR3 length: 13 residues. Germline V gene data show CDR1 as LNHDA and CDR2 as SQIVND (reference sequence). The whole variable domain, filled in from reference TRBV19 and TRBJ2-5, reads DGGITQSPKYLFRKEGQNVTLSCEQNLNHDAMYWYRQDPGQGLRLIYYSQIVNDFQKGDIAEGYSVSREKKESFPLTVTSAQKNPTAFYLCASSMARVETQYFGPGTRLLVL.

The V gene is TRBV4-1, the J gene TRBJ2-5; D ambiguous. There are 13 residues in the CDR3. Deletions cut 4 bases from V and 5 bases from J, with 11 bases between. Germline V gene sequence: CDR1 MGHRA, CDR2 YSYEKL. Here the CDR3 DNA reads TGCGCCAGCAGCCGACTGCTACTTGAGACCCAGTACTTC. Translating gives CASSRLLLETQYF.

The chain links TRBV2 to TRBJ2-7, with TRBD1 identical over 7 bases. The CDR3 sequence is 15 residues long. The ends lost 5 bases at V and 5 bases at J; junction bases unmatched: 12. Looked up from germline, CDR1 is SNHLY and CDR2 is FYNNEI. The CDR3 nucleotides read TGTGCCAGCAGTCCAGACAGGGAGTGGTCCCACGAGCAGTACTTC. It is translated as CASSPDREWSHEQYF.